These 26 T cell receptor beta chains came from one sample sequenced in a study of blood T cell repertoires in COVID-19. The data were produced by immunoSEQ multiplex PCR, yet TCRdb's version contains in-frame clones alone and is incomplete. The sample has a few hundred thousand clones, roughly 86% seen once. Sequenced: peripheral blood. The origin of the receptors is a man older than 75 with acute or convalescent COVID-19.

The rearrangement links TRBV9 to TRBJ1-2; 12 positions match TRBD1. CDR3 length equals 17 residues. CDR1 is SGDLS and CDR2 is YYNGEE in the germline V gene. Losses at the gene ends were 3 bases for V and 8 bases for J; bases not matched to a gene: 14. The CDR3, as DNA: TGTGCCAGCAGCGGTCGGGGACAGGGGGCGAATTTGTTGGGCTACACCTTC. Translating gives CASSGRGQGANLLGYTF.

A word on this clone: One end of the junction is discordant with germline, which a read error may explain. The gene calls are TRBV24-1 and TRBJ1-2, with a possible D match to TRBD1 (5 bases). The CDR3 sequence is 13 residues long. Per the germline V gene, CDR1 is KGHDR and CDR2 is SFDVKD. CDR3 in DNA: TGTGCCACCAGCGCCGGGGGAGAATATGGCCACACCTTC. Encoded protein: CATSAGGEYGHTF.

This chain connects TRBV19 to TRBJ1-1, with 9 bases that match TRBD1. The germline gives CDR1 LNHDA, CDR2 SQIVND (reference sequence). The CDR3 length is 13 residues. After removal of 6 bases from V and 7 bases from J, the junction contained 6 bases not matched to a gene. The CDR3 DNA is TGTGCCAGTAGGGAACAGGGGGCGGGTGAAGCTTTCTTT. This translates into CASREQGAGEAFF.

The rearrangement joins TRBV4-3 to TRBJ2-7; D is perhaps TRBD1 (6 bases). V was pared by 4 bases and J by 6 bases, with 16 bases between. The germline CDR1 and CDR2 sequences are LGHNA and YSLEER. CDR3 size: 14 residues. The CDR3 here is CASSPQGNSAEQYF. The CDR3 region has the DNA TGCGCCAGCAGCCCACAGGGAAATTCGGCCGAGCAGTACTTC.

This clone occurred once. The chain carries TRBV7-6 and TRBJ1-5; possible D gene TRBD1, 5 bases. Germline loops: CDR1 SGHVS, CDR2 FNYEAQ. The ends were cut back, 5 bases at V and 11 bases at J, with 16 bases in the middle. The CDR3 is 13 residues long. The CDR3 protein is CASSGQGLGAQHF. CDR3 nucleotide sequence: TGTGCCAGCAGCGGGCAGGGCCTTGGGGCCCAGCATTTT.

The J gene is TRBJ2-7, the V gene TRBV19; 8 nucleotides match TRBD2. In germline, CDR1 is LNHDA, CDR2 SQIVND (reference sequence). V lost 7 bases and J lost 4; bases outside the gene matches: 15. This CDR3 region has 16 residues. The CDR3 coding sequence is TGTGCCAGTAAAGGCCGCCTCGGGGGGGATGATTACGAGCAGTACTTC. It encodes CASKGRLGGDDYEQYF.

CDR3 loop: CASATSGGNTDTQYF. In nucleotides, the CDR3 is TGTGCCAGCGCGACTAGCGGGGGGAACACAGATACGCAGTATTTT. The chain combines TRBV28 with TRBJ2-3, with TRBD2 matching over 13 bases. CDR3 length: 15 amino acids. In germline, CDR1 is MDHEN, CDR2 SYDVKM. V was clipped by 8 bases and J by 2 bases; unmatched bases: 4.

V usage is TRBV28 and J usage is TRBJ2-1, with 8 bases that match TRBD1. The CDR3 is made up of 14 amino acids. The germline V gene encodes CDR1 MDHEN and CDR2 SYDVKM. V was pared by 4 bases and J by 5 bases, with 4 bases of the junction left unmatched. Here the CDR3 DNA reads TGTGCCAGCAGTTCCGACAGGGGCGACAATGAGCAGTTCTTC. Amino acid sequence: CASSSDRGDNEQFF.

This clone was observed once. The V and J genes are TRBV27 and TRBJ1-1, with D maybe TRBD1 (5 bases). CDR3 length: 14 amino acids. With 5 bases removed from V and 4 bases from J, the gap between germline ends came to 14 bases. Per the germline V gene, CDR1 is MNHEY and CDR2 is SMNVEV (reference sequence). The CDR3 spells CASSPYVGGTEAFF. CDR3 coding DNA: TGTGCCAGCAGTCCGTACGTGGGGGGCACTGAAGCTTTCTTT.

The V gene is TRBV7-3, the J gene TRBJ2-6, with no clear D. Trimming pared 5 bases from V and 6 bases from J, leaving 8 bases between. Looked up from germline, CDR1 is SGHTA and CDR2 is FQGTGA. This CDR3 has 13 residues. The CDR3: CASSPREANVLTF. In DNA form, the CDR3 reads TGTGCCAGCAGCCCCCGCGAGGCCAACGTCCTGACTTTC.

This clone came up once. The chain is built from TRBV6-1 and TRBJ1-2, with 10 nucleotides matching TRBD1. V gave up 1 base and J gave up 4 bases; unmatched junction bases: 0. This CDR3 comprises 14 residues. The germline V gene has CDR1 MNHNS and CDR2 SASEGT. The CDR3 DNA follows: TGTGCCAGCAGTGAAGGGGACAGGGGCTATGGCTACACCTTC. Protein product: CASSEGDRGYGYTF.

The V and J genes are TRBV5-1 and TRBJ2-1, with 7 nucleotides matching TRBD1. The CDR3 loop spans 12 amino acids. Germline V gene lookup returns CDR1 SGHRS and CDR2 YFSETQ. The ends lost 4 bases at V and 9 bases at J; junction bases unmatched: 4. The CDR3 nucleotides are TGCGCCAGCAGCCCGGGGACAGTTGAGCAGTTCTTC. It translates to CASSPGTVEQFF.

The rearrangement links TRBV18 to TRBJ2-1, with a tentative D call TRBD1 (5 bases). Germline V gene data show CDR1 as KGHSH and CDR2 as LQKENI. CDR3 length: 14 amino acids. Trimming cost V 3 bases and J 4 bases, with 10 bases left between them. In nucleotides, the CDR3 is TGTGCCAGCTCACCCTCGACAGCTTACAATGAGCAGTTCTTC. Translation: CASSPSTAYNEQFF.

V and J are TRBV18 and TRBJ1-1; 7 nucleotides line up with TRBD1. This CDR3 is 15 amino acids long. Germline assignment: CDR1 KGHSH and CDR2 LQKENI. The junction had 9 bases not matched to a gene; V was cut back by 3 bases and J by 5 bases. The CDR3 DNA sequence: TGTGCCAGCTCACCCCTCATAGGGGGCAATACTGAAGCTTTCTTT. Translating gives CASSPLIGGNTEAFF.

This chain uses TRBV11-3 with TRBJ2-7; perhaps TRBD1 as D (7 bases). Trimming left V 2 bases short and J 3 bases short, with 14 bases between. Germline V gene data show CDR1 as SGHNT and CDR2 as YENEEA. This CDR3 region has 15 residues. The CDR3 loop is CASSLMAGGNYEQYF. CDR3 DNA sequence: TGTGCCAGCAGCTTAATGGCAGGGGGGAACTACGAGCAGTACTTC.

V gene TRBV9 combines with J gene TRBJ1-2; D call uncertain. V lost 5 bases to trimming and J lost 2 bases, with 13 bases between them. CDR3 length equals 14 residues. CDR1 is SGDLS and CDR2 is YYNGEE in the germline V gene. The CDR3 reads CASRPSGQNYGYTF. As DNA, the CDR3 is TGTGCCAGCAGACCCAGTGGGCAGAACTATGGCTACACCTTC.

The chain uses TRBV4-3 and TRBJ1-6; D not certain. The CDR3 loop spans 13 amino acids. Germline CDR1 reads LGHNA; CDR2 reads YSLEER. Trimming stripped 4 bases from V and 8 bases from J, with 9 bases between. DNA for the CDR3: TGCGCCAGCAGCCGCTCGGTTGATTCACCCCTCCACTTT. The encoded protein is CASSRSVDSPLHF.

This clone was seen a single time. The J gene is TRBJ1-5, the V gene TRBV5-4, with a tentative D call TRBD1 (6 bases). CDR1 is SGHNT and CDR2 is YYREEE in the germline V gene (reference sequence). V was pared by 4 bases and J by 4 bases, with 18 bases between. The CDR3 length is 16 residues. The CDR3 sequence is CASSPGTPGGNQPQHF. The CDR3 DNA is TGTGCCAGCAGCCCCGGGACACCGGGGGGGAATCAGCCCCAGCATTTT. The full variable domain, completed using reference TRBV5-4 and TRBJ1-5, is ETGVTQSPTHLIKTRGQQVTLRCSSQSGHNTVSWYQQALGQGPQFIFQYYREEENGRGNFPPRFSGLQFPNYSSELNVNALELDDSALYLCASSPGTPGGNQPQHFGDGTRLSIL.

This chain joins TRBV27 and TRBJ1-6; tentatively, D is TRBD1 (6 bases). CDR1 is MNHEY, CDR2 SMNVEV, per germline (reference sequence). V shed 5 bases and J shed 5 bases, with 16 bases lying between them. There are 16 residues in the CDR3. The DNA of the CDR3 is TGTGCCAGCAGTCAAGGTTGGGGGCTCGATAATTCACCCCTCCACTTT. Amino acid sequence: CASSQGWGLDNSPLHF.

V usage is TRBV5-1 and J usage is TRBJ1-3, with 8 bases that match TRBD1. J lost 6 bases, V lost 3 bases, and 2 bases had no gene match. This CDR3 spans 13 amino acids. Germline CDR1 reads SGHRS; CDR2 reads YFSETQ. This CDR3 reads CASSWTGQNTIYF. In nucleotides, the CDR3 is TGCGCCAGCAGCTGGACAGGGCAAAACACCATATATTTT.

The rearrangement joins TRBV20-1 to TRBJ1-1; D is possibly TRBD1 (5 bases). The CDR3 consists of 14 residues. Between the trimmed V and J ends, which lost 4 bases and 1 base, there was a span of 13 bases. From germline, CDR1 is DFQATT and CDR2 SNEGSKA (reference sequence). CDR3 region: CSAIEGHGNTEAFF. CDR3 bases: TGCAGTGCTATTGAGGGGCACGGGAACACTGAAGCTTTCTTT.

The chain carries TRBV18 and TRBJ2-3; D is uncertain. Germline V gene data show CDR1 as KGHSH and CDR2 as LQKENI. The CDR3 spans 15 residues. Trimming took 1 base from V and 2 from J, leaving 10 bases between them. CDR3 sequence (DNA): TGTGCCAGCTCACCACTCTTTGAGTACACAGATACGCAGTATTTT. The encoded protein is CASSPLFEYTDTQYF.

The table lists this clone with a few counts. The chain is built from TRBV15 and TRBJ1-5, with D perhaps matching TRBD1 (6 bases). Germline CDR1 and CDR2: LNHNV and YYDKDF (reference sequence). The CDR3 totals 14 residues. V lost 4 bases to trimming and J lost 6 bases, with 13 bases between them. The chain's CDR3 is CATSTGTFRQPQHF. The DNA of the CDR3 is TGTGCCACCAGCACAGGGACATTTCGTCAGCCCCAGCATTTT. The variable domain in full, with the rest retrieved from reference TRBV15 and TRBJ1-5, is DAMVIQNPRYQVTQFGKPVTLSCSQTLNHNVMYWYQQKSSQAPKLLFHYYDKDFNNEADTPDNFQSRRPNTSFCFLDIRSPGLGDTAMYLCATSTGTFRQPQHFGDGTRLSIL.

This chain connects TRBV7-9 to TRBJ1-2; D is perhaps TRBD1 (6 bases). The germline gives CDR1 SEHNR, CDR2 FQNEAQ (reference sequence). V shed 1 base and J shed 5 bases, with 14 bases lying between them. The length of the CDR3 is 15 residues. The CDR3 region has the DNA TGTGCCAGCAGCTTAGAAGTAGTACAGGGTTATGGCTACACCTTC. This translates into CASSLEVVQGYGYTF.

V gene TRBV19 combines with J gene TRBJ2-3; D possibly corresponds to TRBD1 (7 bases). Trimming pared 5 bases from V and 4 bases from J, leaving 10 bases between. Germline-derived CDR1 and CDR2 are LNHDA and SQIVND (reference sequence). This CDR3 region has 13 residues. The CDR3 DNA is TGTGCCAGTAGTCAGGGGGGTCCAGATACGCAGTATTTT. It is translated as CASSQGGPDTQYF.

Only a few counts were recorded for this clone. The chain carries TRBV2 and TRBJ2-7, with 10 positions matching TRBD2. Germline V CDR1 and CDR2: SNHLY, FYNNEI. With V trimmed by 3 bases and J by 6 bases, 5 bases remained unmatched. There are 14 residues in the CDR3. CDR3 loop: CASSEASGRAEQYF. The CDR3, as DNA: TGTGCCAGCAGTGAGGCTAGCGGGAGAGCCGAGCAGTACTTC.